The sequence of this T cell receptor (beta chain) was determined in a study of blood T cell repertoires in COVID-19. Overall study context: Samples came from the United States, Italy and Spain, spanning acute and convalescent COVID-19.

Germline V gene lookup returns CDR1 MNHEY and CDR2 SVGAGI. This CDR3 contains 15 residues. Trimming removed 8 bases from V and 2 bases from J, with 16 bases in between. Source study methods: Amplification of reference gene primers provided the estimated nucleated cell counts. The method was immunoSEQ multiplex PCR; TCRdb's version includes in-frame clones alone and lacks a portion of them. Clonal size and the V and J genes are those of that table, whereas D and trimming came from the DNA. The profile covers 95,000 to 130,000 clones, with over 80% appearing a single time and around 2% taken by the ten largest. There are a few counts of this clone.

The receptor's source is a man aged 25-45 years with acute or convalescent COVID-19. The genes are TRBV6-5 and TRBJ1-5, with TRBD1 as a possible D gene (6 bases). Sequencing was carried out using peripheral blood. CDR3 in amino acids: CASLQGAQGNQPQHF. The CDR3 DNA reads TGTGCCAGCCTACAGGGTGCCCAGGGCAATCAGCCCCAGCATTTT.